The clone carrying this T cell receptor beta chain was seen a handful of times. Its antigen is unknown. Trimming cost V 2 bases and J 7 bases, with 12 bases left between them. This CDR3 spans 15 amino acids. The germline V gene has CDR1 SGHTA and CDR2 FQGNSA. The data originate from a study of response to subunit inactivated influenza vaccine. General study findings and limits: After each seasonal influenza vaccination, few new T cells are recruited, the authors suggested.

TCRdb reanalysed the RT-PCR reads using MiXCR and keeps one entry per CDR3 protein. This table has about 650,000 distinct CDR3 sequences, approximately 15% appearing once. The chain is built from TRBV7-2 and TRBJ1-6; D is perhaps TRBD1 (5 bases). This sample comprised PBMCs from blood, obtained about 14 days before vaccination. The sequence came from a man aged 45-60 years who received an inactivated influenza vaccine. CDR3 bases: TGTGCCAGCAGCTTAAATGGGGGACTGAATTCACCCCTCCACTTT. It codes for CASSLNGGLNSPLHF.